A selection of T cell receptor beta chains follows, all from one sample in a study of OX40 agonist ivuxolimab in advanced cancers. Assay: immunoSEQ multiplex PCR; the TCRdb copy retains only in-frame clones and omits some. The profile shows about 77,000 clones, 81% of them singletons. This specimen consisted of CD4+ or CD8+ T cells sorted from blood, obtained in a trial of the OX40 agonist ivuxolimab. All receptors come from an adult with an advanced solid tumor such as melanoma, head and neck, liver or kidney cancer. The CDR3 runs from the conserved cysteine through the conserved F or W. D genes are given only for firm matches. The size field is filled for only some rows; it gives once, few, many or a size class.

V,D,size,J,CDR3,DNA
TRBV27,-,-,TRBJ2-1,CASRSSYNEQFF,TGTGCCAGCAGGAGCTCCTACAATGAGCAGTTCTTC
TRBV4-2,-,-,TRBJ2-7,CASSLGGSSRTYEQYF,TGTGCCAGCAGCCTCGGCGGGTCAAGCCGTACCTACGAGCAGTACTTC
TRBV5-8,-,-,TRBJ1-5,CASSLQGYSNQPQHF,TGTGCCAGCAGCTTACAAGGTTATAGCAATCAGCCCCAGCATTTT
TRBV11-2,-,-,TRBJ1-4,CASSSYPQGMINEKLFF,TGTGCCAGCAGCTCCTACCCGCAGGGCATGATTAATGAAAAACTGTTTTTT
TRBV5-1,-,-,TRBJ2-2,CASTAPNTGELFF,TGCGCCAGCACCGCCCCTAACACCGGGGAGCTGTTTTTT
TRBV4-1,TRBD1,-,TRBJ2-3,CASSKVVVQGGRDTQYF,TGCGCCAGCAGCAAAGTGGTTGTACAGGGGGGTCGAGATACGCAGTATTTT
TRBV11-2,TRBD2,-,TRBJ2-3,CASSLYASGGATQYF,TGTGCCAGCAGCTTATATGCTAGCGGGGGAGCTACGCAGTATTTT
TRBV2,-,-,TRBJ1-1,CATRENTEAFF,TGTGCCACCCGGGAGAACACTGAAGCTTTCTTT
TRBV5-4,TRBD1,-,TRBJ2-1,CASTATGGTYNEQFF,TGTGCCAGCACCGCTACAGGGGGGACCTACAATGAGCAGTTCTTC
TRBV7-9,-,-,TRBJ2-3,CASSSNRVGFADTQYF,TGTGCCAGCAGCTCGAACAGGGTCGGATTCGCAGATACGCAGTATTTT
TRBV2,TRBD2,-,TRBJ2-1,CASRAGGSSYNEQFF,TGTGCCAGCAGGGCCGGGGGGTCCTCCTACAATGAGCAGTTCTTC
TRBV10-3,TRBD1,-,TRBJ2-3,CAISRDRDTDTQYF,TGTGCCATCAGCCGGGACAGGGACACAGATACGCAGTATTTT
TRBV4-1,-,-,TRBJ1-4,CASSQIGQRNEKLFF,TGCGCCAGCAGCCAAATCGGACAGCGAAATGAAAAACTGTTTTTT
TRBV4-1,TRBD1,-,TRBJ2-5,CASSQGQVETQYF,TGCGCCAGCAGCCAGGGACAGGTGGAGACCCAGTACTTC
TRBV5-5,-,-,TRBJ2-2,CASSLAGYTGELFF,TGTGCCAGCAGCTTGGCAGGGTACACCGGGGAGCTGTTTTTT
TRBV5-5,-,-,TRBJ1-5,CASSPQGGGNQPQHF,TGTGCCAGCAGCCCCCAGGGTGGGGGCAATCAGCCCCAGCATTTT
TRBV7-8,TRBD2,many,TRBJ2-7,CASSLTSGVLIEQYF,TGTGCCAGCAGCTTAACGAGCGGGGTGTTAATAGAGCAGTACTTC
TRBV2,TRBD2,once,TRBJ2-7,CASSAGTSIDEQYF,TGTGCCAGCAGCGCCGGGACTAGCATCGACGAGCAGTACTTC
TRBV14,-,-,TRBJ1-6,CASSRGYNSPLHF,TGTGCCAGCAGCCGTGGTTATAATTCACCCCTCCACTTT
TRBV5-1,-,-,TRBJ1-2,CASSRSGENYGYTF,TGCGCCAGCAGCCGCTCCGGGGAGAACTATGGCTACACCTTC
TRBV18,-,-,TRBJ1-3,CASSPLVGTAGENTIYF,TGTGCCAGCTCACCACTTGTCGGAACTGCTGGAGAAAACACCATATATTTT
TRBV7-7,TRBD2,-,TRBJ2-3,CASSQGTSGSRSTDTQYF,TGTGCCAGCAGCCAGGGGACTAGCGGGAGTCGGAGCACAGATACGCAGTATTTT
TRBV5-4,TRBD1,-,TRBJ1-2,CASSPGTGANYGYTF,TGTGCCAGCAGCCCGGGGACAGGGGCTAACTATGGCTACACCTTC
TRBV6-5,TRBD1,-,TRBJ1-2,CASSKTGTGHYGYTF,TGTGCCAGCAGTAAAACCGGGACAGGGCACTATGGCTACACCTTC